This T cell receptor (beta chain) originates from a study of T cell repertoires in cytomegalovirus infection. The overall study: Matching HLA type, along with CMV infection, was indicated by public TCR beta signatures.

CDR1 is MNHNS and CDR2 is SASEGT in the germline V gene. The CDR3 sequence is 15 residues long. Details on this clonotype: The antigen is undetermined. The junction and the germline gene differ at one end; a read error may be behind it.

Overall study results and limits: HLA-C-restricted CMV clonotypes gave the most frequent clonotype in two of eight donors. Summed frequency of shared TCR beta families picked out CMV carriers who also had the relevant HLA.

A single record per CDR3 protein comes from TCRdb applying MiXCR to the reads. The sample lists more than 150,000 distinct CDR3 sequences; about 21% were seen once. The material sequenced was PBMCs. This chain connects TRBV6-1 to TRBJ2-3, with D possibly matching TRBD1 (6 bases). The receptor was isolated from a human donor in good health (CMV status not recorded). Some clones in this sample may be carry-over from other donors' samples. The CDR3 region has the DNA TGTCCCAGCAGTGAAAGTAGGGGGTGGGCAGATACGCAGTATTTT. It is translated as CPSSESRGWADTQYF.